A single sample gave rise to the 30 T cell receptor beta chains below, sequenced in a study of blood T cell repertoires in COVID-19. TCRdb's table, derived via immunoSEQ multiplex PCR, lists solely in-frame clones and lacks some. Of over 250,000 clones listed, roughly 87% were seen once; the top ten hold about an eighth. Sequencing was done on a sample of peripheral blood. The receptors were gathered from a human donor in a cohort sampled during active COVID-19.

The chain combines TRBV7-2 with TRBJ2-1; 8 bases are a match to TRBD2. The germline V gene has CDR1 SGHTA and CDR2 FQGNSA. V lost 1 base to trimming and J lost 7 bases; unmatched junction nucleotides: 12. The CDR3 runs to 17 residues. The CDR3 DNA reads TGTGCCAGCAGCTTAGTAGAGAGCGGGAGTTCGGCGAATGAGCAGTTCTTC. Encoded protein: CASSLVESGSSANEQFF.

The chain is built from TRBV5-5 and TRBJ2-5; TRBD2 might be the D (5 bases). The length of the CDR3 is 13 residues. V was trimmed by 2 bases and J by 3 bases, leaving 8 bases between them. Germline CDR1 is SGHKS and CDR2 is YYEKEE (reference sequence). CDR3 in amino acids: CASSLAVKETQYF. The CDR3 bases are TGTGCCAGCAGCTTAGCGGTTAAAGAGACCCAGTACTTC.

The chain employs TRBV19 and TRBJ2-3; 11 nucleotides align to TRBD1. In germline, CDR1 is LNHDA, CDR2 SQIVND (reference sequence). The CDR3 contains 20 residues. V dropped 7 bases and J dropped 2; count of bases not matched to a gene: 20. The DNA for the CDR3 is TGTGCCAGTACATCAGCGGACAGGGGGCCCAATGAACAGTACACAGATACGCAGTATTTT. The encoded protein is CASTSADRGPNEQYTDTQYF. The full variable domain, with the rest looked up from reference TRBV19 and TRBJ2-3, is DGGITQSPKYLFRKEGQNVTLSCEQNLNHDAMYWYRQDPGQGLRLIYYSQIVNDFQKGDIAEGYSVSREKKESFPLTVTSAQKNPTAFYLCASTSADRGPNEQYTDTQYFGPGTRLTVL.

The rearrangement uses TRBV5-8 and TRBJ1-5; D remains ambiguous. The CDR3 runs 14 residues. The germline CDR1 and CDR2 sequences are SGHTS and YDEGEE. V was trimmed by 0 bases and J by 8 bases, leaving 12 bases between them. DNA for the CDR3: TGTGCCAGCAGCTTGGGACGGATCCTAGAGCCCCAGCATTTT. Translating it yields CASSLGRILEPQHF. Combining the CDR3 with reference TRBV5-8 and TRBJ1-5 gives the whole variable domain EAGVTQSPTHLIKTRGQQATLRCSPISGHTSVYWYQQALGLGLQFLLWYDEGEERNRGNFPPRFSGRQFPNYSSELNVNALELEDSALYLCASSLGRILEPQHFGDGTRLSIL.

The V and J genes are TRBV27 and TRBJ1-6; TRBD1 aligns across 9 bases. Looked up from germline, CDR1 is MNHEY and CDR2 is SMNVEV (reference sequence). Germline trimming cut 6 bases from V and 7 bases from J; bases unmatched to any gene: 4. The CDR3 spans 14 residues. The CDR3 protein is CASSRDRANSPLHF. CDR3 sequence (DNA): TGTGCCAGCAGCCGGGACAGGGCCAATTCACCCCTCCACTTT.

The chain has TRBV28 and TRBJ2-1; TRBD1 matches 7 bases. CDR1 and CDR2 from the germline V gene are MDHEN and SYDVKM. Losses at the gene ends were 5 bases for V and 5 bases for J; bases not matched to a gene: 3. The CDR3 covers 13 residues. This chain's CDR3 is CASSGTANNEQFF. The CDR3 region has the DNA TGTGCCAGCAGTGGGACAGCGAACAATGAGCAGTTCTTC.

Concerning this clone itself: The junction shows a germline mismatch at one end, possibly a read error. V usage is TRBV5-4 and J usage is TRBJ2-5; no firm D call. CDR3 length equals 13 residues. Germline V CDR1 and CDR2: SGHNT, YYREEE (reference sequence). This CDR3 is CASRVRLQGTQYF. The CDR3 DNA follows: TGTGCCAGCAGAGTGAGGCTACAAGGGACCCAGTACTTC.

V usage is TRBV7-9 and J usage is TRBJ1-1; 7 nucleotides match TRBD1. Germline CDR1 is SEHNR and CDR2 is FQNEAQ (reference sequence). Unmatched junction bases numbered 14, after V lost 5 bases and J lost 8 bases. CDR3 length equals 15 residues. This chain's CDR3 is CASSPPRQGGFEAFF. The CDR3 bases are TGTGCCAGCAGCCCCCCCAGACAGGGAGGCTTCGAAGCTTTCTTT.

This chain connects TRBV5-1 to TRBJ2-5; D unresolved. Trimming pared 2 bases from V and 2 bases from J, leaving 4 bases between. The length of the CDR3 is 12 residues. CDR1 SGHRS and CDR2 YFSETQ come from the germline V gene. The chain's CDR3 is CASSFYQETQYF. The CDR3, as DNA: TGCGCCAGCAGCTTTTATCAAGAGACCCAGTACTTC.

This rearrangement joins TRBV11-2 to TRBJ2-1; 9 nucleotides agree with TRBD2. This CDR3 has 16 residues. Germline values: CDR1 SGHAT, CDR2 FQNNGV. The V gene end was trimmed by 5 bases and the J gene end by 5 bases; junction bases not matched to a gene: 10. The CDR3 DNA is TGTGCCAGCAGCCCCGGTAATAGCGGGGGCCACAATGAGCAGTTCTTC. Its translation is CASSPGNSGGHNEQFF.

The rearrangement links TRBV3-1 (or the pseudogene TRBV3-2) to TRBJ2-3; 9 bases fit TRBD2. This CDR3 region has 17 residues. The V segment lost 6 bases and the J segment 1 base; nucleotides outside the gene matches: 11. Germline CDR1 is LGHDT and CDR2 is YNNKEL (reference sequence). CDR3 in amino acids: CASSGREGNFRTDTQYF. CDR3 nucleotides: TGTGCCAGCAGTGGGCGGGAGGGTAATTTTCGCACAGATACGCAGTATTTT.

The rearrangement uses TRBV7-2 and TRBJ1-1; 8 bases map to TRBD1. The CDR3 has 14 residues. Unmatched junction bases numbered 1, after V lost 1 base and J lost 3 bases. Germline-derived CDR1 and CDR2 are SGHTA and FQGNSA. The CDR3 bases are TGTGCCAGCAGCTTAGGGACAGGGTACACTGAAGCTTTCTTT. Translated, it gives CASSLGTGYTEAFF.

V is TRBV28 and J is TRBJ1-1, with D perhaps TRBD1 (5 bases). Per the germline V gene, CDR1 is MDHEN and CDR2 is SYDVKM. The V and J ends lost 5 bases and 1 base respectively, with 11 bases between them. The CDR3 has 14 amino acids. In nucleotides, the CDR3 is TGTGCCAGCAGTCCCCCGGGGGGGAACACTGAAGCTTTCTTT. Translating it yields CASSPPGGNTEAFF.

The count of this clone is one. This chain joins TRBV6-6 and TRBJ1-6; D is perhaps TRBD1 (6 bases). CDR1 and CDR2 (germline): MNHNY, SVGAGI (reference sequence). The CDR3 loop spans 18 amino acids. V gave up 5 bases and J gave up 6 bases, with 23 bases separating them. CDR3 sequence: CASSPLSQGETRNSPLHF. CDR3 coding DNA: TGTGCCAGCAGTCCCCTCTCACAGGGAGAGACTCGTAATTCACCCCTCCACTTT.

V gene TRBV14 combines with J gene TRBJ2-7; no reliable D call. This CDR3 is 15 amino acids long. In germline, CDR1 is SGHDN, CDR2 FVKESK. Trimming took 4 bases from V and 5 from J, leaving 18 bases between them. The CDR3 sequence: CASSPDQVGKHEQYF. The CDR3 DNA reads TGTGCCAGCAGCCCAGACCAAGTCGGTAAGCACGAGCAGTACTTC.

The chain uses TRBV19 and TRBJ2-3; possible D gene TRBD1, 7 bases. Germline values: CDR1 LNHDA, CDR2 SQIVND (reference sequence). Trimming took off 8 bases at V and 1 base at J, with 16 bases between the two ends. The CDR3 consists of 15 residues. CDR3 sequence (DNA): TGTGCCAGTGCGACAGGGACTCCGGGCACAGATACGCAGTATTTT. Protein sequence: CASATGTPGTDTQYF.

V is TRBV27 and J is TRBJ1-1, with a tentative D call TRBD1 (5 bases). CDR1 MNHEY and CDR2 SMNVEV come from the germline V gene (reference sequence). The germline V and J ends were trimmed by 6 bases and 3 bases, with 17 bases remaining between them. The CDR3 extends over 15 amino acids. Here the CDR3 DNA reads TGTGCCAGCAGGCAACGACAGAACGATTACACTGAAGCTTTCTTT. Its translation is CASRQRQNDYTEAFF.

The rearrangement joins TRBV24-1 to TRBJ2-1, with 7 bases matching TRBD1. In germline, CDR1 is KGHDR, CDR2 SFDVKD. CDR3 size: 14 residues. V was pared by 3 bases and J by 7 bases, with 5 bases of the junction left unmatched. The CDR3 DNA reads TGTGCCACCAGTGATCCGGGACAGCCGAATGAGCAGTTCTTC. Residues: CATSDPGQPNEQFF.

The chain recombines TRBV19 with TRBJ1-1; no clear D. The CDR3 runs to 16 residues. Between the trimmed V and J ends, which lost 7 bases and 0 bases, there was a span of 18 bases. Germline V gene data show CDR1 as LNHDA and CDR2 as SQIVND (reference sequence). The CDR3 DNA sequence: TGTGCCAGTACCATTCGGAGGGATTACATGAACACTGAAGCTTTCTTT. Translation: CASTIRRDYMNTEAFF.

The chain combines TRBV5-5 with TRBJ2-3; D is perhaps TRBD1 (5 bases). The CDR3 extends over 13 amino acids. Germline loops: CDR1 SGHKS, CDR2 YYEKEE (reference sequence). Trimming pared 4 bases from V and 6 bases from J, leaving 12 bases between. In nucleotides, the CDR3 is TGTGCCAGCAGCACGGACATCCGGGATACGCAGTATTTT. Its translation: CASSTDIRDTQYF.

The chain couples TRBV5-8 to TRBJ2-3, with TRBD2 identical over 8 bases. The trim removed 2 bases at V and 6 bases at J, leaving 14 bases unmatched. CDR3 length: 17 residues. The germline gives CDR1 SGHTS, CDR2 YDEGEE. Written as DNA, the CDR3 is TGTGCCAGCAGCTTTTTGGGGACTAGTTCGTCCGTGGATACGCAGTATTTT. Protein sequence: CASSFLGTSSSVDTQYF.

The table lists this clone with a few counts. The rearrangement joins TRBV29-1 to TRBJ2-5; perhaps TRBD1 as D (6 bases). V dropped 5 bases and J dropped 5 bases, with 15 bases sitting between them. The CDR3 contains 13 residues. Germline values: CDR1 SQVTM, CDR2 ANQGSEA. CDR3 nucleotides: TGCAGCGTTTCGTCAGGGGACGGGGAGACCCAGTACTTC. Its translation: CSVSSGDGETQYF.

Here the CDR3 reads CASTPTGTASYEQYF. CDR3 DNA sequence: TGTGCCAGCACCCCAACCGGGACAGCGTCCTACGAGCAGTACTTC. V gene TRBV3-1 (or the pseudogene TRBV3-2) combines with J gene TRBJ2-7, with 7 positions matching TRBD1. Germline V CDR1 and CDR2: LGHDT, YNNKEL (reference sequence). V gave up 7 bases and J gave up 1 base; unmatched junction bases: 10. CDR3 length: 15 amino acids.

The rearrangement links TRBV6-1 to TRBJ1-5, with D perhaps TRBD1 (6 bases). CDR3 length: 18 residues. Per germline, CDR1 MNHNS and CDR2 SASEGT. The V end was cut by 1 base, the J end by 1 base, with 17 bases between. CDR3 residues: CASSEVPGGGRSNQPQHF. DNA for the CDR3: TGTGCCAGCAGTGAAGTCCCGGGGGGCGGGAGAAGCAATCAGCCCCAGCATTTT.

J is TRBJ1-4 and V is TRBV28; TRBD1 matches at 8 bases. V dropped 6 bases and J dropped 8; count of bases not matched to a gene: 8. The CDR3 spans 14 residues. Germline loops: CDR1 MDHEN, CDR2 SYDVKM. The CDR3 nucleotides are TGTGCCAGCAGAGAACTCCGGGACAGGGAAAAACTGTTTTTT. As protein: CASRELRDREKLFF. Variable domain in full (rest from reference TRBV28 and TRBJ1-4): DVKVTQSSRYLVKRTGEKVFLECVQDMDHENMFWYRQDPGLGLRLIYFSYDVKMKEKGDIPEGYSVSREKKERFSLILESASTNQTSMYLCASRELRDREKLFFGSGTQLSVL.

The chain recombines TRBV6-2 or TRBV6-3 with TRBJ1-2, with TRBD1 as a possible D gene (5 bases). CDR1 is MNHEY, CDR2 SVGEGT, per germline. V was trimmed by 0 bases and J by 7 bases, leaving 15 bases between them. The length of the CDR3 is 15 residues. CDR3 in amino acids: CASSYSLPGLRGYTF. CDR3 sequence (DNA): TGTGCCAGCAGTTACTCTCTCCCAGGGCTTCGTGGCTACACCTTC.

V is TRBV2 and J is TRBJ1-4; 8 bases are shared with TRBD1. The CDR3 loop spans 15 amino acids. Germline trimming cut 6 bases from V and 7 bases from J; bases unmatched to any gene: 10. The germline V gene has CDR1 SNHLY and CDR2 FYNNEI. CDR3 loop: CASSLLSGTGEKLFF. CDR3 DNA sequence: TGTGCCAGCAGCTTACTATCCGGGACAGGTGAAAAACTGTTTTTT.

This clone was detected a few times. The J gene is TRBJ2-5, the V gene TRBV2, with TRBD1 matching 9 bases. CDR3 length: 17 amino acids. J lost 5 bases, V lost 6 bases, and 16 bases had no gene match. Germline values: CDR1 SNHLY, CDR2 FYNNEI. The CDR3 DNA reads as TGTGCCAGCAGGGAGGACAGGGGAAGGGGTAGTCTGGAGACCCAGTACTTC. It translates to CASREDRGRGSLETQYF.

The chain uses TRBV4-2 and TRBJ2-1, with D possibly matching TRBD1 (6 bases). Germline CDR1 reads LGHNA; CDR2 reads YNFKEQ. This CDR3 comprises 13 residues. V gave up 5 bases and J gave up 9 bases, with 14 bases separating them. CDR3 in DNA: TGTGCCAGCAGCACACACAGGGAAACTGAGCAGTTCTTC. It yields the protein CASSTHRETEQFF.

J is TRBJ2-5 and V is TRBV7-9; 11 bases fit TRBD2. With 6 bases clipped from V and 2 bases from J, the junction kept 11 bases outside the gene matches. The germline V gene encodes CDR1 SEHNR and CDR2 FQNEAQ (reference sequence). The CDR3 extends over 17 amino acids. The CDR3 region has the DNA TGTGCCAGCAGTCCCGACGCTATAGCGGGAGGGCAAGAGACCCAGTACTTC. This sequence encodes CASSPDAIAGGQETQYF.